The rows below give T cell receptor beta chains drawn from one sample of a study of blood T cell repertoires in COVID-19. TCRdb's table, derived via immunoSEQ multiplex PCR, lists solely in-frame clones and lacks some. The table has around 200,000 clones, approximately 87% seen once; the top ten hold around a sixth. Sample: peripheral blood. The receptors here all came from a person aged 70 to 85 with COVID-19, enrolled during active disease. CDR3s include the opening cysteine and the closing phenylalanine or tryptophan. D genes are given only for firm matches. Only some rows state a clone size, as once, few, many or a class for expanded clones.

abundance	d_gene	len	v_gene	j_gene	CDR3nt	CDR3aa
-	-	14	TRBV7-9	TRBJ2-2	TGTGCCAGCAGCTCGACACCCGGCACCGGGGAGCTGTTTTTT	CASSSTPGTGELFF
-	-	14	TRBV19	TRBJ2-2	TGTGCCAGTAATGGGGGCTTGAACACCGGGGAGCTGTTTTTT	CASNGGLNTGELFF
-	TRBD1	12	TRBV10-3	TRBJ1-1	TGTGCCACCGGAGGGGGCGAGGCCCAAGCTTTCTTT	CATGGGEAQAFF
-	-	15	TRBV27	TRBJ1-4	TGTGCCAGCAGTTCAACCCCGGGACACCGGGCAAAACTGTTTTTT	CASSSTPGHRAKLFF
-	-	13	TRBV7-2	TRBJ2-5	TGTGCCAGCAGCATTGTTCGGCAAGAGACCCAGTACTTC	CASSIVRQETQYF
-	-	11	TRBV11-2	TRBJ2-7	TGTGCCAGCAGCCCTCTCTACGAGCAGTACTTC	CASSPLYEQYF
-	TRBD1	15	TRBV7-2	TRBJ1-3	TGTGCCAGCAGCTCATTCGGGACAGGGGTAAACACCATATATTTT	CASSSFGTGVNTIYF
-	-	16	TRBV28	TRBJ2-7	TGTGCCAGCAGTTTGTTAGGGGCCAGGGAAACCTACGAGCAGTACTTC	CASSLLGARETYEQYF
-	-	17	TRBV7-6	TRBJ2-1	TGTGCCAGCAGCTTGGGGTGGACTAAGCGGTCCTACAATGAGCAGTTCTTC	CASSLGWTKRSYNEQFF
-	TRBD2	15	TRBV5-1	TRBJ2-7	TGCGCCAGCAGCTTGGGCGCTAGCGGAACCTACGAGCAGTACTTC	CASSLGASGTYEQYF
few	-	15	TRBV5-5	TRBJ2-3	TGTGCCAGCAGCTACAGGGCCGGGGAGACAGATACGCAGTATTTT	CASSYRAGETDTQYF
many	-	16	TRBV7-2	TRBJ1-3	TGTGCCAGCAGCTCCCAAACAGTCTTCTCTGGAAACACCATATATTTT	CASSSQTVFSGNTIYF
-	-	13	TRBV27	TRBJ1-2	TGTGCCAGCAGTTTAAAAGCAGGACTCGGCTACACCTTC	CASSLKAGLGYTF
-	TRBD1	17	TRBV9	TRBJ2-2	TGTGCCAGCAGCGGGTCCTCATTACAGGGGTGGACCGGGGAGCTGTTTTTT	CASSGSSLQGWTGELFF
few	TRBD1	13	TRBV30	TRBJ1-6	TGTGCCTGGGAGGCAGGGGGCGATTCACCCCTCCACTTT	CAWEAGGDSPLHF
-	-	11	TRBV20-1	TRBJ2-5	TGCAGTGCTAGAGTCGGGGAGACCCAGTACTTC	CSARVGETQYF
-	TRBD1	17	TRBV15	TRBJ1-5	TGTGCCACCAGCGGACGCACAGGGGTCCCTAGCAATCAGCCCCAGCATTTT	CATSGRTGVPSNQPQHF
-	TRBD1	19	TRBV3-1/TRBV3-2	TRBJ1-1	TGTGCCAGCAGCCCGAGGGACAGGCGGGGTTTTAATATGAACACTGAAGCTTTCTTT	CASSPRDRRGFNMNTEAFF
few	-	11	TRBV27	TRBJ2-7	TGTGCCAGCAGTTTTGGCCACGAGCAGTACTTC	CASSFGHEQYF
-	-	13	TRBV10-3	TRBJ1-3	TGTGCCATCAGCGCGAGCTCTGGAAACACCATATATTTT	CAISASSGNTIYF
-	-	17	TRBV7-3	TRBJ2-2	TGTGCCAGCAGCTTAGGGTACGGGGAGTGGTCTACCGGGGAGCTGTTTTTT	CASSLGYGEWSTGELFF
once	TRBD1	16	TRBV19	TRBJ2-5	TGTGCCAGTAGGGGTCCGGGACAGGGACGCATGGAGACCCAGTACTTC	CASRGPGQGRMETQYF
-	-	15	TRBV27	TRBJ1-6	TGTGCCAGCAGTTTAAGCCTGCAGGGAGGTTCACCCCTCCACTTT	CASSLSLQGGSPLHF
-	-	15	TRBV5-1	TRBJ2-3	TGCGCCAGCAGCTTGTTCTCCACTAGCACAGATACGCAGTATTTT	CASSLFSTSTDTQYF
-	TRBD1	12	TRBV28	TRBJ2-1	TGTGCCAGCAGACCAGGGACAGGGGGCCTGTTCTTC	CASRPGTGGLFF
-	TRBD2	13	TRBV29-1	TRBJ2-3	TGCAGCGTAACTAGCGGGAGTTCGGATACGCAGTATTTT	CSVTSGSSDTQYF
few	TRBD2	13	TRBV12-5	TRBJ2-4	TGTGCTAGTGCGGGGACTAGCGGGGACATTCAGTACTTC	CASAGTSGDIQYF
-	-	15	TRBV7-3	TRBJ1-6	TGTGCCAGCAGCGTCGGGACACATCATAATTCACCCCTCCACTTT	CASSVGTHHNSPLHF
-	TRBD2	17	TRBV7-3	TRBJ2-1	TGTGCCAGCAGCTTAATTGGTAGCGGGAGGGCCGGGAATGAGCAGTTCTTC	CASSLIGSGRAGNEQFF
-	TRBD1	14	TRBV9	TRBJ1-6	TGTGCCAGCAGCGTAGACAGGGGGGGTGGACCCCTCCACTTT	CASSVDRGGGPLHF
-	TRBD1	17	TRBV15	TRBJ2-3	TGTGCCACCAGCCGGGCAGACAGGGGTACGGGCACAGATACGCAGTATTTT	CATSRADRGTGTDTQYF
once	TRBD2	14	TRBV3-1/TRBV3-2	TRBJ2-1	TGTGCCAGCAGCAGGACTAGGATGAACAATGAGCAGTTCTTC	CASSRTRMNNEQFF
-	TRBD2	16	TRBV2	TRBJ2-1	TGTGCCAGCAGCGAACTAGCGGGAGAAACAAACAATGAGCAGTTCTTC	CASSELAGETNNEQFF
-	-	13	TRBV21-1	TRBJ2-5	TGTGCCACCCGGTGGGGCTCCCAAGAGACCCAGTACTTC	CATRWGSQETQYF
-	TRBD2	14	TRBV7-2	TRBJ2-5	TGTGCCAGCAGCTTAGGTGGGACTATAGAGACCCAGTACTTC	CASSLGGTIETQYF
-	-	15	TRBV19	TRBJ1-2	TGTGCCAGTAGTATAGGTACCAGCCCCGGGTATGGCTACACCTTC	CASSIGTSPGYGYTF
-	TRBD1	19	TRBV5-6	TRBJ2-2	TGTGCCAGCAGCTTGGGGACAGGGGGTCCTCCTTCGAACACCGGGGAGCTGTTTTTT	CASSLGTGGPPSNTGELFF